This TCR beta chain emerged from a study of blood T cell repertoires in COVID-19 (dated by TCRdb to the early 2020s). At the level of the whole study: Samples covering the acute and convalescent phases of COVID-19 were provided by collaborators in the United States, Italy and Spain. The prospective study material was composed of cDNA or gDNA derived from T cells, B-cell-depleted T cells, or PBMCs. The sample metadata nearly always contained a de-identified subject ID, COVID-19 status, age in years and sex. HLA class I and class II types, where available, came from metadata supplied by the sample provider rather than from assay-based typing. Samples came from the ongoing ImmuneRACE study (first 160 participants) plus 1,254 subjects from 6 global collaborators. The repertoires were made available in a free public database intended to serve as a resource for research on the immune response to SARS-CoV-2. The dataset comprised deeply sampled blood TCRbeta repertoires from subjects exposed to, actively infected with, or recovered from COVID-19.

In the prospective study, participants were roughly 18 to 100 years old, resided in about two dozen geographic areas of the United States, and were enrolled through a virtual design. Cohort assignment in the prospective study relied on participant-reported clinical history from a screening survey and a study questionnaire. Recovered participants in ImmuneRACE Cohort 3 were defined as having two consecutive negative NP/OP PCR tests, clearance from a healthcare professional, or resolution of symptoms. Mobile phlebotomists in the prospective study collected whole blood, serum and a nasopharyngeal or oropharyngeal swab from every participant. Over a 2-month period, participants in the prospective study had the option of providing additional blood draws and questionnaires. Prospective study blood samples were shipped either frozen or at room temperature before DNA extraction. Trimming takes 8 bases from V and 8 bases from J, and the germline ends sit 13 bases apart. Measured from the cysteine to the phenylalanine, the CDR3 is 11 residues long. This entry keeps only the CDR3 DNA: 33 bases, framed from base 1. For CDR1 and CDR2, the germline V gene lists SNHLY and FYNNEI.

Results and caveats for the whole study, not just this receptor: The amount of clinical and demographic metadata varied by source and participant and was provided uncurated.

TCRbeta CDR3 regions were amplified from genomic DNA by means of the immunoSEQ Assay, a bias-controlled multiplex PCR. As for the authors' bioinformatics: The number of nucleated cells in each sample was estimated from the amplification of reference gene primers within the assay. To quantify the absolute abundance of each unique TCRbeta CDR3 rearrangement, sequence reads were collapsed and filtered. For each sample, productive Simpson clonality was calculated as the square root of Simpson's diversity index over productive rearrangements. TCRdb re-hosts the immuneACCESS table, in-frame sequences only. Its copies lack some clones; in the studies checked, an unresolved V gene accounts for under half of them, and the cause for the rest is not known. V and J calls and clone size come straight from that table; D and trimming were deduced from the DNA. Across this sample there are 250,000 or so clones, with just over 85% seen only once. Clones ranked in the top ten supply approximately 1.7% of the sample.

This clone was found a few times. What antigen it recognizes has not been identified. It has no much larger one-base neighbor in the sample; base qualities were not kept. The sample taken for sequencing was PBMCs or T cells enriched from blood (not recorded which). The chain joins TRBV2 to TRBJ2-7; a weak D assignment points to TRBD2 (6 bases agree). The TCR was taken from a man in his forties or fifties who had recovered from COVID-19. The CDR3 corresponds to CASLYAGQQYF. The DNA is as follows: TGTGCCAGCCTTTATGCGGGACAGCAGTACTTC.